The 23 T cell receptor beta chains given below trace back to one sample, sequenced in a study of T cells in Graves' hyperthyroidism and ophthalmopathy. Amplification targeted TCR beta CDR3 regions from RNA transcripts. Researchers ran a first-round RT-PCR on the TCR CDR3 using the HTBI primer set. MiXCR, run by TCRdb on the multiplex PCR reads, gives a single entry per CDR3 protein. The data contain 96,000 or so distinct CDR3 sequences, roughly 49% of them singletons. Sequencing used blood. These receptors were taken from a woman aged 40-49 years with Graves' hyperthyroidism.

This clonotype was seen a single time. A read error may be the cause here, since a much bigger clone is one base away. The V and J genes are TRBV7-3 and TRBJ2-7; 9 bases are a match to TRBD1. The V gene's germline CDR1 is SGHTA and CDR2 FQGTGA. The length of the CDR3 is 17 residues. The CDR3 nucleotides read TGTGCCAGCAGTGAAGGTCTCGCCGGGACAGGGATTTACGATCAGTACTTC. Translated, it gives CASSEGLAGTGIYDQYF. Full variable domain (remainder filled in from reference TRBV7-3 and TRBJ2-7): GAGVSQTPSNKVTEKGKYVELRCDPISGHTALYWYRQSLGQGPEFLIYFQGTGAADDSGLPNDRFFAVRPEGSVSTLKIQRTERGDSAVYLCASSEGLAGTGIYDQYFGPGTRLTVT.

Points on this clonotype: Mismatch with germline at one junction end may stem from a read error. V is TRBV20-1 and J is TRBJ1-6, with 10 bases identical to TRBD1. CDR1 is DFQATT and CDR2 is SNEGSKA in the germline V gene (reference sequence). This CDR3 region has 15 residues. CDR3 amino acids: CSAKGGQGNNSPLPF. For the CDR3, the DNA is TGCAGTGCTAAGGGGGGACAGGGGAATAATTCACCCCTCCCCTTT.

This clonotype was seen many times. The chain employs TRBV20-1 and TRBJ1-2; 7 nucleotides line up with TRBD1. J gave up 8 bases and V 1 base, and 10 bases lay outside the gene matches. CDR3 length equals 14 residues. CDR1 DFQATT and CDR2 SNEGSKA come from the germline V gene (reference sequence). The CDR3 is CSARGDRDLGGYTF. CDR3 DNA: TGCAGTGCTAGAGGAGACAGGGACCTAGGAGGCTACACCTTC.

The count of this clonotype is one. This chain joins TRBV29-1 and TRBJ2-2; D remains unclear. Germline assignment: CDR1 SQVTM and CDR2 ANQGSEA. The V gene lost 6 bases and the J gene lost 4 bases, with 6 bases spanning the gap. This CDR3 comprises 11 residues. CDR3 sequence (DNA): TGCAGCGTCGACTTCACCGGGGAGCTGTTTTTT. Translating it yields CSVDFTGELFF.

This clonotype was recorded at least ten times. The rearrangement links TRBV13 to TRBJ1-1; 7 bases line up with TRBD1. CDR1 PRHDT and CDR2 FYEKMQ come from the germline V gene (reference sequence). The CDR3 runs to 13 residues. The trim removed 8 bases at V and 2 bases at J, leaving 5 bases unmatched. This CDR3 reads CASHRGGNTEAFF. The CDR3 nucleotides read TGTGCCAGCCACAGAGGGGGCAACACTGAAGCTTTCTTT.

This chain uses TRBV7-2 with TRBJ1-2; TRBD1 matches 7 bases. The CDR3 loop spans 13 amino acids. The junction had 8 bases not matched to a gene; V was cut back by 5 bases and J by 8 bases. CDR1 and CDR2 from the germline V gene are SGHTA and FQGNSA. The CDR3 reads CASSMTGTRGYTF. DNA for the CDR3: TGTGCCAGCAGCATGACAGGGACCAGAGGCTACACCTTC.

This clonotype was observed many times. The genes are TRBV10-3 and TRBJ1-4; D remains ambiguous. V gave up 3 bases and J gave up 12 bases, with 11 bases separating them. The V gene's germline CDR1 is ENHRY and CDR2 SYGVKD. The CDR3 consists of 12 residues. This CDR3 is CAISESRLELFF. CDR3 sequence (DNA): TGTGCCATCAGTGAAAGCAGGTTGGAACTGTTTTTT.

This clonotype has only a few counts. The J gene is TRBJ2-3, the V gene TRBV5-1; D is unclear. CDR3 size: 18 residues. The V end lost 4 bases, the J end lost 4 bases, and 25 bases lay between the germline ends. Germline assignment: CDR1 SGHRS and CDR2 YFSETQ. This CDR3 is CASSPTWGAPAGADTQYF. The CDR3 DNA follows: TGCGCCAGCAGCCCTACGTGGGGTGCCCCGGCTGGGGCAGATACGCAGTATTTT. The whole variable domain, filled in from reference TRBV5-1 and TRBJ2-3, reads KAGVTQTPRYLIKTRGQQVTLSCSPISGHRSVSWYQQTPGQGLQFLFEYFSETQRNKGNFPGRFSGRQFSNSRSEMNVSTLELGDSALYLCASSPTWGAPAGADTQYFGPGTRLTVL.

To note about this clonotype: At one end the junction does not follow the germline gene, possibly because of a read error. The J gene is TRBJ1-2, the V gene TRBV20-1; 10 bases are a match to TRBD1. Germline CDR1 and CDR2: DFQATT and SNEGSKA (reference sequence). The CDR3 is 13 residues long. In DNA form, the CDR3 reads TGCAGTGCTAGTGGACAGGGGGGGTATGGCCACACCTTC. It yields the protein CSASGQGGYGHTF.

The chain employs TRBV15 and TRBJ2-3, with 12 bases fitting TRBD2. The CDR3 loop spans 17 amino acids. Germline V gene data show CDR1 as LNHNV and CDR2 as YYDKDF (reference sequence). The junction had 9 bases not matched to a gene; V was cut back by 5 bases and J by 3 bases. CDR3 region: CATSGPSGRGPTDTQYF. Here the CDR3 DNA reads TGTGCCACCAGCGGACCTAGCGGGAGGGGTCCGACAGATACGCAGTATTTT.

This sequence joins TRBV7-2 and TRBJ2-5, with D perhaps matching TRBD1 or TRBD2 (6 bases each). The germline V and J ends were trimmed by 1 base and 5 bases, with 11 bases remaining between them. In germline, CDR1 is SGHTA, CDR2 FQGNSA. CDR3 length equals 14 residues. CDR3 coding DNA: TGTGCCAGCAGCTTAGGGGGGGCCGGGGAGACCCAGTACTTC. Its protein is CASSLGGAGETQYF.

This clonotype has a count of ten or more. V and J are TRBV2 and TRBJ2-2; 7 bases match TRBD2. In germline, CDR1 is SNHLY, CDR2 FYNNEI. With V trimmed by 3 bases and J by 4 bases, 5 bases remained unmatched. The CDR3 length is 15 residues. The CDR3 loop reads CASSEDGRSTGELFF. In DNA form, the CDR3 reads TGTGCCAGCAGTGAGGACGGGAGGAGCACCGGGGAGCTGTTTTTT.

This clonotype occurred many times. The chain uses TRBV7-6 and TRBJ1-1, with TRBD1 matching 10 bases. V shed 1 base and J 5 bases; nucleotides not matched to a gene: 4. The CDR3 runs 15 residues. CDR1 is SGHVS and CDR2 is FNYEAQ in the germline V gene. The CDR3 is CASSLGQGASTEAFF. The CDR3 DNA follows: TGTGCCAGCAGCTTAGGACAGGGGGCGAGTACTGAAGCTTTCTTT.

Relative to its sample, this clonotype is medium-sized. This sequence joins TRBV9 and TRBJ2-7, with D hard to call. This CDR3 has 14 residues. Trimming left V 0 bases short and J 5 bases short, with 12 bases between. Germline assignment: CDR1 SGDLS and CDR2 YYNGEE. CDR3 coding DNA: TGTGCCAGCAGCGTAGGACGGTCTACGGACGAGCAGTACTTC. It translates to CASSVGRSTDEQYF.

This clonotype has at least ten counts. V usage is TRBV10-3 and J usage is TRBJ2-2; D remains ambiguous. Germline values: CDR1 ENHRY, CDR2 SYGVKD. This CDR3 has 12 residues. Trimming pared 8 bases from V and 7 bases from J, leaving 11 bases between. The CDR3 region has the DNA TGTGCCATCGAGACCAAGCTCGGGGAGCTGTTTTTT. Translated: CAIETKLGELFF.

Ten or more counts support this clonotype. This rearrangement joins TRBV5-1 to TRBJ1-1, with TRBD1 as a possible D gene (5 bases). The CDR3 totals 15 residues. The ends were cut back, 2 bases at V and 0 bases at J, with 11 bases in the middle. CDR1 and CDR2 (germline): SGHRS, YFSETQ. The CDR3 sequence: CASSFQGNMNTEAFF. The CDR3 nucleotides read TGCGCCAGCAGCTTCCAGGGAAACATGAACACTGAAGCTTTCTTT. The whole variable domain, remainder taken from reference TRBV5-1 and TRBJ1-1, is KAGVTQTPRYLIKTRGQQVTLSCSPISGHRSVSWYQQTPGQGLQFLFEYFSETQRNKGNFPGRFSGRQFSNSRSEMNVSTLELGDSALYLCASSFQGNMNTEAFFGQGTRLTVV.

As concerns this clonotype: A much larger clone differs by one base, so this may be a read error. The chain has TRBV7-8 and TRBJ2-5; D may be TRBD1 (7 bases). The V gene lost 6 bases and the J gene lost 1 base, with 12 bases spanning the gap. The CDR3 length is 14 residues. Per the germline V gene, CDR1 is SGHVS and CDR2 is FQNEAQ. The CDR3 loop is CASSPQGGQETQYF. In DNA, the CDR3 is TGTGCCAGCAGTCCGCAGGGGGGCCAAGAGACCCAGTACTTC. The full variable domain, in which reference TRBV7-8 and TRBJ2-5 provide the parts outside the CDR3, is GAGVSQSPRYKVAKRGQDVALRCDPISGHVSLFWYQQALGQGPEFLTYFQNEAQLDKSGLPSDRFFAERPEGSVSTLKIQRTQQEDSAVYLCASSPQGGQETQYFGPGTRLLVL.

This clonotype was observed many times. The chain carries TRBV20-1 and TRBJ2-5; D is possibly TRBD1 (7 bases). Germline CDR1 DFQATT, CDR2 SNEGSKA (reference sequence). V was shortened by 6 bases and J by 9 bases, with 17 bases between the two germline ends. The CDR3 has 12 residues. In DNA, the CDR3 is TGCAGTGCCGAAGAGGGGGGACAGCCCCAGTACTTC. Its protein product is CSAEEGGQPQYF.

The V gene is TRBV13, the J gene TRBJ2-5, with 9 nucleotides matching TRBD1. Per the germline V gene, CDR1 is PRHDT and CDR2 is FYEKMQ (reference sequence). CDR3 length: 15 amino acids. The trim removed 5 bases at V and 1 base at J, leaving 5 bases unmatched. The CDR3 sequence: CASSTTGGVQETQYF. The CDR3 DNA reads as TGTGCCAGCAGCACGACAGGGGGTGTCCAAGAGACCCAGTACTTC.

The V call is TRBV7-2, the J call TRBJ2-5; TRBD2 agrees at 10 bases. The V gene's germline CDR1 is SGHTA and CDR2 FQGNSA. The CDR3 contains 15 residues. The ends lost 6 bases at V and 1 base at J; junction bases unmatched: 5. CDR3 residues: CASSPLAGAQETQYF. Written as DNA, the CDR3 is TGTGCCAGCAGTCCCCTAGCGGGAGCCCAAGAGACCCAGTACTTC. Using reference TRBV7-2 and TRBJ2-5 for the parts outside the CDR3, the full variable domain is GAGVSQSPSNKVTEKGKDVELRCDPISGHTALYWYRQSLGQGLEFLIYFQGNSAPDKSGLPSDRFSAERTGGSVSTLTIQRTQQEDSAVYLCASSPLAGAQETQYFGPGTRLLVL.

This clonotype was picked up many times. The chain carries TRBV6-5 and TRBJ2-7; D uncertain. The germline V gene has CDR1 MNHEY and CDR2 SVGAGI. The CDR3 is 12 amino acids. The ends were cut back, 8 bases at V and 2 bases at J, with 10 bases in the middle. The CDR3 nucleotides read TGTGCCAGCTATGACGGCGCCTACGAGCAGTACTTC. Translated, it gives CASYDGAYEQYF.

Many counts were recorded for this clonotype. The chain links TRBV7-4 to TRBJ1-1; TRBD1 matches at 7 bases. Losses at the gene ends were 5 bases for V and 4 bases for J; bases not matched to a gene: 7. This CDR3 has 14 residues. Germline assignment: CDR1 SGHVT and CDR2 SQSDAQ. CDR3 bases: TGTGCCAGCAGCGCTAGACAGGGTCGCACTGAAGCTTTCTTT. Translated: CASSARQGRTEAFF.

J is TRBJ2-2 and V is TRBV20-1; the D is unclear. Trimming removed 5 bases from V and 3 bases from J, with 13 bases in between. The CDR3 extends over 14 amino acids. In germline, CDR1 is DFQATT, CDR2 SNEGSKA (reference sequence). The CDR3 DNA is TGCAGTGCTCCCACGGCTACCGACACCGGGGAGCTGTTTTTT. This encodes CSAPTATDTGELFF.